Listed here are 23 T cell receptor beta chains from one sample, sequenced in a study of regulatory T cells in long-lasting Graves disease. Combining iRepertoire HTBI primers with Arm-PCR of CDR3 regions, the authors built TCR beta libraries. TCRdb called the multiplex PCR reads again in MiXCR, with one record for every CDR3 protein. The sample lists more than 300,000 distinct CDR3 sequences, roughly 17% occurring once. Described time point: newly diagnosed GD, antithyroid drugs for less than 3 months. There was RNA extracted from PBMCs, and the TCR library was made from it. This sample was shared with a second study, whose subject was T cells in Graves' hyperthyroidism and ophthalmopathy.

The source was peripheral blood mononuclear cells (PBMCs), collected at new diagnosis, from a patient treated with antithyroid drugs. Source of these receptors: a young woman with Graves disease.

This clonotype was observed a handful of times. The gene calls are TRBV19 and TRBJ2-6, with TRBD1 as a possible D gene (6 bases). The CDR3 loop spans 18 amino acids. Between the trimmed V and J ends, which lost 1 base and 2 bases, there was a span of 15 bases. The germline CDR1 and CDR2 sequences are LNHDA and SQIVND (reference sequence). DNA of the CDR3: TGTGCCAGTAGTATAGCCCTCCCAGGGGTAGCTGGGGCCAACGTCCTGACTTTC. It yields the protein CASSIALPGVAGANVLTF.

This clonotype occurred many times. In DNA, the CDR3 is TGCAGTGCCTATGGACTAGCGGGGGCCACAGATACGCAGTATTTT. Encoded protein: CSAYGLAGATDTQYF. The chain carries TRBV20-1 and TRBJ2-3; 13 bases are shared with TRBD2. The V gene end was trimmed by 6 bases and the J gene end by 2 bases; junction bases not matched to a gene: 5. Germline CDR1 reads DFQATT; CDR2 reads SNEGSKA (reference sequence). The CDR3 loop spans 15 amino acids.

V usage is TRBV7-2 and J usage is TRBJ2-1, with TRBD2 matching over 7 bases. V lost 4 bases and J lost 1; bases outside the gene matches: 4. CDR1 and CDR2 from the germline V gene are SGHTA and FQGNSA. This CDR3 contains 15 residues. The CDR3: CASSSLGGSYNEQFF. DNA for the CDR3: TGTGCCAGCAGCTCCCTGGGGGGGTCCTACAATGAGCAGTTCTTC.

In its sample, this clonotype was seen many times. The chain has TRBV20-1 and TRBJ1-6; 8 nucleotides line up with TRBD1. V gave up 6 bases and J gave up 6 bases; unmatched junction bases: 7. From germline, CDR1 is DFQATT and CDR2 SNEGSKA (reference sequence). CDR3 length: 14 residues. The CDR3 DNA reads TGCAGTGCCCGGAGGGACAGGCTTAATTCACCCCTCCACTTT. This codes for CSARRDRLNSPLHF.

In its sample, this clonotype was seen many times. The rearrangement links TRBV28 to TRBJ2-2; TRBD2 might be the D (5 bases). CDR3 length: 12 residues. Trimming stripped 8 bases from V and 2 bases from J, with 6 bases between. Germline V gene sequence: CDR1 MDHEN, CDR2 SYDVKM. This chain's CDR3 is CASPGNTGELFF. For the CDR3, the DNA is TGTGCCAGCCCGGGAAACACCGGGGAGCTGTTTTTT.

This CDR3 is CSARDLQTYEQYF. CDR3 DNA: TGCAGTGCTAGGGACCTGCAAACCTACGAGCAGTACTTC. The genes are TRBV20-1 and TRBJ2-7; D gene ambiguous. V lost 3 bases, J lost 2 bases, and 11 bases lay in between. CDR1 is DFQATT, CDR2 SNEGSKA, per germline (reference sequence). This CDR3 is built from 13 residues.

J is TRBJ2-7 and V is TRBV7-8; D gene uncertain. The CDR3 consists of 13 residues. CDR1 is SGHVS and CDR2 is FQNEAQ in the germline V gene. V lost 4 bases, J lost 3 bases, and 10 bases lay in between. CDR3 sequence: CASSSRAFYEQYF. The CDR3 coding sequence is TGTGCCAGCAGCTCTCGGGCCTTCTACGAGCAGTACTTC. The full variable domain, rest sourced from reference TRBV7-8 and TRBJ2-7, is GAGVSQSPRYKVAKRGQDVALRCDPISGHVSLFWYQQALGQGPEFLTYFQNEAQLDKSGLPSDRFFAERPEGSVSTLKIQRTQQEDSAVYLCASSSRAFYEQYFGPGTRLTVT.

The rearrangement links TRBV29-1 to TRBJ2-3; 8 bases are a match to TRBD2. Per the germline V gene, CDR1 is SQVTM and CDR2 is ANQGSEA. Unmatched junction bases numbered 9, after V lost 8 bases and J lost 5 bases. CDR3 length: 13 residues. The DNA for the CDR3 is TGCAGCTCCGTGGGGGCGGGAGGAGATACGCAGTATTTT. It encodes CSSVGAGGDTQYF.

This clonotype was detected ten times or more. The chain employs TRBV12-3 or TRBV12-4 and TRBJ2-1; possible D gene TRBD2, 5 bases. The CDR3 extends over 14 amino acids. The ends were cut back, 3 bases at V and 6 bases at J, with 12 bases in the middle. As DNA, the CDR3 is TGTGCCAGCAGTTTTGGACTGGAATTCAATGAGCAGTTCTTC. Its translation is CASSFGLEFNEQFF.

This clonotype was seen a few times. The chain is built from TRBV24-1 and TRBJ2-6; TRBD1 matches 7 bases. CDR1 is KGHDR and CDR2 is SFDVKD in the germline V gene. This CDR3 spans 17 amino acids. V was clipped by 3 bases and J by 1 base; unmatched bases: 5. CDR3 region: CATSDPTGWSGANVLTF. The CDR3 bases are TGTGCCACCAGTGATCCGACAGGGTGGTCTGGGGCCAACGTCCTGACTTTC.

This chain connects TRBV18 to TRBJ1-5; no clear D gene. With 6 bases removed from V and 4 bases from J, the gap between germline ends came to 10 bases. CDR1 is KGHSH and CDR2 is LQKENI in the germline V gene. The CDR3 contains 13 residues. CDR3: CASSRSSNQPQHF. CDR3 nucleotides: TGTGCCAGCTCTCGCTCCTCAAATCAGCCCCAGCATTTT.

This clonotype was seen a few times. This sequence joins TRBV29-1 and TRBJ2-7; perhaps TRBD2 as D (6 bases). The CDR3 spans 13 residues. Between the trimmed V and J ends, which lost 4 bases and 0 bases, there was a span of 10 bases. Germline values: CDR1 SQVTM, CDR2 ANQGSEA. For the CDR3, the DNA is TGCAGCGTTGGGTGGGACTCCTCCTACGAGCAGTACTTC. This encodes CSVGWDSSYEQYF.

The chain carries TRBV5-5 and TRBJ2-1; 9 bases are a match to TRBD2. This CDR3 comprises 15 residues. Germline CDR1 SGHKS, CDR2 YYEKEE (reference sequence). Losses at the gene ends were 4 bases for V and 5 bases for J; bases not matched to a gene: 7. The CDR3 loop reads CASSRLAGSHNEQFF. DNA of the CDR3: TGTGCCAGCAGCAGGCTAGCGGGGTCCCACAATGAGCAGTTCTTC.

This clonotype was observed many times. The V and J genes are TRBV28 and TRBJ2-1, with 8 nucleotides matching TRBD2. This CDR3 spans 16 amino acids. CDR1 and CDR2 from the germline V gene are MDHEN and SYDVKM. The V segment lost 3 bases and the J segment 1 base; nucleotides outside the gene matches: 5. The CDR3 DNA sequence: TGTGCCAGCAGTTTTGCGACTAGCGCGTCCTACAATGAGCAGTTCTTC. Protein: CASSFATSASYNEQFF. Variable domain in full (rest from reference TRBV28 and TRBJ2-1): DVKVTQSSRYLVKRTGEKVFLECVQDMDHENMFWYRQDPGLGLRLIYFSYDVKMKEKGDIPEGYSVSREKKERFSLILESASTNQTSMYLCASSFATSASYNEQFFGPGTRLTVL.

This clonotype was found many times. The gene calls are TRBV11-2 and TRBJ2-3, with D unresolved. V lost 7 bases, J lost 1 base, and 12 bases lay in between. Germline lookup yields CDR1 SGHAT and CDR2 FQNNGV. The CDR3 sequence is 14 residues long. For the CDR3, the DNA is TGTGCCAGCAAGCGAGGATGGGGCACAGATACGCAGTATTTT. Protein product: CASKRGWGTDTQYF.

V is TRBV11-1 and J is TRBJ2-1; a possible D gene is TRBD2 (7 bases). This CDR3 has 16 amino acids. V gave up 1 base and J gave up 9 bases, with 19 bases separating them. In germline, CDR1 is SGHAT, CDR2 FQDESV (reference sequence). The CDR3 here is CASSLVAGRRGGEQFF. CDR3 bases: TGTGCCAGCAGCTTAGTGGCGGGGCGAAGGGGGGGTGAGCAGTTCTTC.

This clonotype has at least ten counts. This sequence joins TRBV7-3 and TRBJ1-1; D is undetermined. V lost 7 bases and J lost 7, with 13 bases in between. The CDR3 length is 12 residues. The germline V gene encodes CDR1 SGHTA and CDR2 FQGTGA. The CDR3 nucleotides are TGTGCCAGCATAACAGAAACGGGTGAAGCTTTCTTT. It specifies CASITETGEAFF.

A word on this clonotype: With only one base between it and a far larger clone, this is likely a read error. The chain links TRBV12-3 or TRBV12-4 to TRBJ2-5; TRBD1 is a possible D gene (6 bases). CDR3 size: 15 residues. V lost 6 bases and J 5 bases, leaving 19 bases between the germline ends. In nucleotides, the CDR3 is TGTGCCAGCAGCAGTCCGGAACAGGGTAGGGAGACCCAGTACTTC. Translating it yields CASSSPEQGRETQYF.

This clonotype was counted between two and nine times. The J gene is TRBJ1-1, the V gene TRBV6-2 or TRBV6-3; D remains ambiguous. The CDR3 contains 14 residues. V gave up 6 bases and J gave up 3 bases, with 14 bases separating them. CDR1 is MNHEY and CDR2 is SVGEGT in the germline V gene. The CDR3 sequence: CASRSRTGHTEAFF. The CDR3 nucleotides are TGTGCCAGCAGATCAAGGACGGGCCACACTGAAGCTTTCTTT.

This clonotype was counted many times. The chain couples TRBV3-1 to TRBJ1-5; 7 bases are shared with TRBD1. V shed 1 base, J shed 7 bases, and the junction held 4 bases outside the gene matches. Germline-derived CDR1 and CDR2 are LGHDT and YNNKEL (reference sequence). This CDR3 spans 14 amino acids. The DNA for the CDR3 is TGTGCCAGCAGCCAAGGGACAGGAGGCCAGCCCCAGCATTTT. Protein sequence: CASSQGTGGQPQHF.

Points on this clonotype: A far larger clone is a single base away, which makes a read error likely. The J gene is TRBJ2-7, the V gene TRBV2, with a weak D call TRBD1 (6 bases). The J call is doubtful: the DNA matches TRBJ2-1 better. CDR1 is SNHLY and CDR2 is FYNNEI in the germline V gene. The CDR3 is made up of 14 amino acids. CDR3 residues: CASGDNPARGEQFF. The CDR3 DNA follows: TGTGCCAGCGGGGACAATCCCGCCAGGGGTGAGCAGTTCTTC.

This clonotype was seen at least ten times. The V and J genes are TRBV29-1 and TRBJ1-1; unclear D gene. This CDR3 comprises 13 residues. V was trimmed by 0 bases and J by 5 bases, leaving 10 bases between them. Germline lookup yields CDR1 SQVTM and CDR2 ANQGSEA. The CDR3 DNA sequence: TGCAGCGTTGAAGAGGGTCGGGGAACTGAAGCTTTCTTT. Protein sequence: CSVEEGRGTEAFF. Using reference TRBV29-1 and TRBJ1-1 for the parts outside the CDR3, the full variable domain is SAVISQKPSRDICQRGTSLTIQCQVDSQVTMMFWYRQQPGQSLTLIATANQGSEATYESGFVIDKFPISRPNLTFSTLTVSNMSPEDSSIYLCSVEEGRGTEAFFGQGTRLTVV.

This clonotype was found many times. The rearrangement links TRBV20-1 to TRBJ2-6; D call uncertain. Trimming took 3 bases from V and 1 from J, leaving 4 bases between them. The CDR3 is 13 amino acids. Germline CDR1 and CDR2: DFQATT and SNEGSKA (reference sequence). The CDR3 protein is CSARASGANVLTF. The CDR3 DNA follows: TGCAGTGCTAGGGCGTCTGGGGCCAACGTCCTGACTTTC.